This TCR beta chain was recorded in a study of blood T cell repertoires in COVID-19 (dated by TCRdb to about 2020). Study-level background: Collaborator samples came from the United States, Italy and Spain and covered acute and convalescent phases of COVID-19. Where HLA class I and class II types were available, the types were taken from metadata supplied by the sample provider, not from assay-based typing. A freely available public database, intended as a resource for researchers studying the immune response to SARS-CoV-2, is where the repertoires were released. The prospective study material was composed of cDNA or gDNA derived from T cells, B-cell-depleted T cells, or PBMCs. Nearly every sample came with metadata listing a de-identified subject ID, COVID-19 status, age in years and sex. The samples were drawn from two sources: the first 160 participants of the ongoing ImmuneRACE study, and 1,000 to 1,500 subjects contributed by 6 global collaborators. The dataset comprised deeply sampled blood TCRbeta repertoires from subjects exposed to, actively infected with, or recovered from COVID-19.

The paper's findings and limits, for the study overall: The quantity of clinical and demographic metadata differed by source and by participant and was supplied without curation.

The junction shows trimming of 7 bases on V and 5 bases on J, plus 12 bases between the germline ends. Counted from cysteine to phenylalanine, this CDR3 has 13 amino acids. The kept DNA is CDR3 alone, 39 bases in frame from the first base. Looking up the germline V gene (reference sequence) yields CDR1 SEHNR and CDR2 FQNEAQ. TCRbeta CDR3 regions were amplified from genomic DNA by means of the immunoSEQ Assay, a bias-controlled multiplex PCR. In the original analysis: The number of nucleated cells in each sample was estimated by amplification of reference gene primers within the assay. To quantify the absolute abundance of each unique TCRbeta CDR3 rearrangement, sequence reads were collapsed and filtered. For each sample, productive Simpson clonality was calculated as the square root of Simpson's diversity index over productive rearrangements. TCRdb limited this immuneACCESS table to in-frame rearrangements with V and J called. A share of clones is missing; checked studies link under half to unresolved V genes, and the rest is unexplained. V and J calls plus clone size are reproduced from that table; the DNA served to infer D and trimming. Counted in this sample were fewer than 110,000 clones; approximately 89% of them appeared once. The ten largest clonotypes hold 17% of the sample.

Collaborating institutions collected whole blood in K2EDTA tubes following their own protocols. For TCRbeta analysis, collaborators shipped samples as frozen whole blood, isolated PBMCs, or DNA extracted from either of those sample types. Concerning this clone itself: There is no known antigen for this receptor. No clone much larger than this one lies a single base away; base qualities are absent.

The receptor was isolated from a woman older than 75 in a cohort sampled during active COVID-19. Rearrangement joined TRBV7-9 to TRBJ2-1, with an unclear D gene assignment. Sequenced input: peripheral blood. The CDR3 has the sequence CASIDGLNNEQFF. The sequenced DNA is TGTGCCAGCATAGATGGGCTAAACAATGAGCAGTTCTTC.